This T cell receptor beta chain is from a study of control samples from healthy donors and cancer patients. Sequenced by immunoSEQ multiplex PCR; TCRdb stores in-frame clones only, minus some. The sample lists around 71,000 clones; around nine tenths were seen once. V lost 3 bases and J lost 7, with 17 bases in between. Germline V gene lookup returns CDR1 SGHTS and CDR2 YDEGEE. The CDR3 spans 14 residues. The clonotype was recovered from a woman aged 45-60 years with colorectal cancer. This chain uses TRBV5-8 with TRBJ2-7, with a possible D match to TRBD2 (6 bases). The specimen was PBMCs. CDR3 in DNA: TGTGCCAGCAGCTCCCATGGGGGGAGAGTGGAGCAGTACTTC. The encoded protein is CASSSHGGRVEQYF.